The rows below give T cell receptor beta chains drawn from one sample of a study of blood T cell repertoires in COVID-19. TCRdb's copy holds only in-frame clones and misses some; the assay was immunoSEQ multiplex PCR. The sample shows about 52,000 clones, roughly 84% of them seen only once. Sample: peripheral blood. Receptors originate from a human donor with active COVID-19. The donor label of this sample is uncertain. CDR3s include the opening cysteine and the closing phenylalanine or tryptophan. The order of the fields is D gene, V gene, J gene, CDR3 protein, CDR3 DNA. The D gene is left open where the match is weak.

-	TRBV19	TRBJ2-7	CASSTGDLPYEQYF	TGTGCCAGTAGTACAGGGGATCTGCCCTACGAGCAGTACTTC
TRBD1	TRBV19	TRBJ1-6	CASSRDRGDSPLHF	TGTGCCAGTAGTAGGGACAGGGGAGATTCACCCCTCCACTTT
TRBD2	TRBV4-2	TRBJ2-2	CASSQETSGGVSGGELFF	TGTGCCAGCAGCCAAGAGACTAGCGGGGGTGTTTCGGGCGGGGAGCTGTTTTTT
TRBD2	TRBV7-8	TRBJ2-2	CASSFFYSGESTGELFF	TGTGCCAGCAGCTTCTTCTATAGCGGGGAGAGCACCGGGGAGCTGTTTTTT
-	TRBV5-1	TRBJ2-3	CASSRGTTSTDTQYF	TGCGCCAGCAGCAGGGGGACTACTAGCACAGATACGCAGTATTTT
TRBD2	TRBV18	TRBJ2-7	CASSPLGTSGTYEQYF	TGTGCCAGCTCACCCCTGGGGACTAGCGGCACCTACGAGCAGTACTTC
TRBD1	TRBV10-3	TRBJ2-7	CAIGKDRDSYEQYF	TGTGCCATCGGGAAGGACAGGGACTCCTACGAGCAGTACTTC
TRBD1	TRBV7-2	TRBJ2-1	CASSSAGGNNEQFF	TGTGCCAGCAGCTCCGCAGGGGGAAACAATGAGCAGTTCTTC
-	TRBV24-1	TRBJ2-3	CATSDSLGGGTTDTQYF	TGTGCCACCAGTGATTCCCTGGGAGGAGGGACCACAGATACGCAGTATTTT
-	TRBV19	TRBJ1-6	CASSTEGTPNSPLHF	TGTGCCAGTAGTACCGAGGGGACTCCCAATTCACCCCTCCACTTT
TRBD1	TRBV29-1	TRBJ2-1	CSVDKGQLLNEQFF	TGCAGCGTGGATAAGGGACAGCTTCTGAATGAGCAGTTCTTC
TRBD1	TRBV5-1	TRBJ1-4	CASSPGQGNEKLFF	TGCGCCAGCAGCCCGGGACAGGGGAATGAAAAACTGTTTTTT
-	TRBV6-2/TRBV6-3	TRBJ2-5	CASSYSPRMETQYF	TGTGCCAGCAGTTACTCCCCTAGGATGGAGACCCAGTACTTC
-	TRBV27	TRBJ1-1	CASWIAGNTEAFF	TGTGCCAGCTGGATCGCGGGGAACACTGAAGCTTTCTTT
-	TRBV19	TRBJ2-3	CASSIGAQTRMDTQYF	TGTGCCAGTAGTATAGGGGCCCAAACAAGAATGGATACGCAGTATTTT